These 10 T cell receptor beta chains originate from one sample sequenced in a study of cytomegalovirus exposure and HLA in healthy donors. TCRdb's table, derived via immunoSEQ multiplex PCR, lists solely in-frame clones and lacks some. The table has about 68,000 clones, roughly nine tenths seen once. Sequencing was performed on PBMCs. The receptors derive from a man between 18 and 29 years old in good health and CMV-seronegative.

This chain joins TRBV10-3 and TRBJ2-7, with D hard to call. The germline gives CDR1 ENHRY, CDR2 SYGVKD. The length of the CDR3 is 15 residues. Trimming took off 6 bases at V and 2 bases at J, with 17 bases between the two ends. The CDR3 DNA reads TGTGCCATCAGGGATTCGGCGGCAGACCCCTACGAGCAGTACTTC. It specifies CAIRDSAADPYEQYF.

The V gene is TRBV7-3, the J gene TRBJ2-1; perhaps TRBD2 as D (6 bases). Between the trimmed V and J ends, which lost 5 bases and 10 bases, there was a span of 18 bases. CDR1 and CDR2 (germline): SGHTA, FQGTGA. The CDR3 is made up of 14 amino acids. CDR3 DNA sequence: TGTGCCAGCAGCATGTCCGGGAGTGTTAGAGAGCAGTTCTTC. This gives the protein CASSMSGSVREQFF.

In its sample, this clone was seen once. V gene TRBV6-5 combines with J gene TRBJ1-1; D gene uncertain. In germline, CDR1 is MNHEY, CDR2 SVGAGI. V shed 3 bases and J shed 10 bases, with 15 bases lying between them. The CDR3 covers 13 residues. The CDR3 sequence: CASSYSRMGGAFF. The DNA for the CDR3 is TGTGCCAGCAGTTATAGCCGAATGGGAGGAGCTTTCTTT.

The V call is TRBV10-3, the J call TRBJ2-5; TRBD1 matches at 7 bases. CDR3 length: 14 residues. Germline lookup yields CDR1 ENHRY and CDR2 SYGVKD. Trimming at V came to 6 bases and at J to 5 bases, leaving 9 bases not matched to a gene. In DNA, the CDR3 is TGTGCCATCAGCCGAGACACAGGGGTGGAGACCCAGTACTTC. Protein sequence: CAISRDTGVETQYF.

With regard to this clone: This sample includes further DNA sequences coding for the same CDR3. V and J are TRBV30 and TRBJ1-1, with 7 bases fitting TRBD1. CDR3 length equals 13 residues. The J segment lost 4 bases and the V segment lost 5 bases, leaving 7 bases of the junction unmatched. CDR1 is GTSNPN, CDR2 SVGIG, per germline (reference sequence). The CDR3 nucleotides read TGTGCCTGGTCCGACAGGGTGGGCACTGAAGCTTTCTTT. Its protein product is CAWSDRVGTEAFF.

The chain has TRBV28 and TRBJ1-4; D remains unclear. CDR3 length: 14 residues. V was pared by 6 bases and J by 2 bases, with 10 bases between. Germline assignment: CDR1 MDHEN and CDR2 SYDVKM. CDR3 sequence: CASSIAGTNEKLFF. Here the CDR3 DNA reads TGTGCCAGCAGCATCGCGGGGACTAATGAAAAACTGTTTTTT. Drawing the rest from reference TRBV28 and TRBJ1-4, the complete variable domain is DVKVTQSSRYLVKRTGEKVFLECVQDMDHENMFWYRQDPGLGLRLIYFSYDVKMKEKGDIPEGYSVSREKKERFSLILESASTNQTSMYLCASSIAGTNEKLFFGSGTQLSVL.

The chain carries TRBV19 and TRBJ2-2, with TRBD1 identical over 9 bases. V dropped 10 bases and J dropped 5; count of bases not matched to a gene: 8. The CDR3 is 14 residues long. Per the germline V gene, CDR1 is LNHDA and CDR2 is SQIVND (reference sequence). The CDR3 sequence: CAIFDRGKTGELFF. The CDR3 region has the DNA TGTGCCATTTTTGACAGGGGGAAGACCGGGGAGCTGTTTTTT.

This rearrangement joins TRBV18 to TRBJ2-7, with unresolved D. CDR1 and CDR2 from the germline V gene are KGHSH and LQKENI. This CDR3 region has 15 residues. Trimming removed 2 bases at V and 3 bases at J, with 14 bases between. CDR3 amino acids: CASSPDLAGSYEQYF. The DNA of the CDR3 is TGTGCCAGCTCACCAGATTTGGCAGGTAGCTACGAGCAGTACTTC. The variable domain in full, with the rest retrieved from reference TRBV18 and TRBJ2-7, is NAGVMQNPRHLVRRRGQEARLRCSPMKGHSHVYWYRQLPEEGLKFMVYLQKENIIDESGMPKERFSAEFPKEGPSILRIQQVVRGDSAAYFCASSPDLAGSYEQYFGPGTRLTVT.

The rearrangement joins TRBV5-1 to TRBJ2-6; maybe TRBD1 (8 bases). The germline V gene has CDR1 SGHRS and CDR2 YFSETQ. The CDR3 is 16 residues long. V dropped 4 bases and J dropped 1 base, with 12 bases sitting between them. Written as DNA, the CDR3 is TGCGCCAGCAGCCAACAGGGGGGGTCTGGGGCCAACGTCCTGACTTTC. As protein: CASSQQGGSGANVLTF.

This rearrangement joins TRBV30 to TRBJ2-1, with 10 bases aligning to TRBD1. The V gene's germline CDR1 is GTSNPN and CDR2 SVGIG (reference sequence). The CDR3 spans 14 residues. The V segment lost 2 bases and the J segment 7 bases; nucleotides outside the gene matches: 5. CDR3 sequence reads: CAWSYDRGLNEQFF. CDR3 coding DNA: TGTGCCTGGAGTTATGACAGGGGGCTTAATGAGCAGTTCTTC.